The clone carrying this TCR beta chain was observed once. The antigen remains unidentified. This entry is derived from a study of graft-versus-host responses after intestinal transplantation. Method: immunoSEQ multiplex PCR; TCRdb's copy keeps in-frame clones and lacks some. The data show some 110,000 clones, 85% to 95% seen once. This material consisted of unstimulated CD8+ T cells sorted from spleen or lymph node cells, taken before transplant. The source of this sequence is a human donor who was the organ donor for an intestinal transplant.

CDR3 loop: CASSLQGAGEQYF. The CDR3 DNA is TGTGCCAGCAGCCTCCAGGGGGCGGGGGAGCAGTACTTC. The V gene is TRBV6-6, the J gene TRBJ2-7; 8 bases are shared with TRBD1. There are 13 residues in the CDR3. J was trimmed by 7 bases and V by 6 bases; bases with no gene match: 8. The germline V gene has CDR1 MNHNY and CDR2 SVGAGI (reference sequence).